This is a list of T cell receptor beta chains from one sample in a study of cytomegalovirus exposure and HLA in healthy donors. Repertoires were generated with immunoSEQ multiplex PCR, while TCRdb's copy carries only in-frame clones and drops some. The sample includes 150,000 to 180,000 clones, approximately 75% of them seen just once. Sequences were obtained from PBMCs. The source is a man between 18 and 35 years old in good health and CMV-seronegative. Each CDR3 is given with its conserved first and last residue. Fields, in order: D gene, V gene, clone size, J gene, CDR3 DNA, CDR3 protein. The D gene is left open where the match is weak. The listing skips clone size in some rows; elsewhere it reads once, few, many or a size class.

D: TRBD2
V: TRBV11-3
size: few
J: TRBJ2-2
DNA: TGTGCCAGCAGGCCTAGCGGGGTCATAAACACCGGGGAGCTGTTTTTT
CDR3: CASRPSGVINTGELFF

D: TRBD1
V: TRBV10-1
size: NA
J: TRBJ1-4
DNA: TGCGCCAGCAGTGACAGACAGGGTGAAGATGAAAAACTGTTTTTT
CDR3: CASSDRQGEDEKLFF

D: NA
V: TRBV4-2
size: NA
J: TRBJ1-4
DNA: TGTGCCAGCAGCCAAGTGCCCTGGCAGGTTGTTGAAAAACTGTTTTTT
CDR3: CASSQVPWQVVEKLFF

D: NA
V: TRBV6-1
size: NA
J: TRBJ1-5
DNA: TGTGCCAGCAGTGAAGTGGGAGGGAACAATCAGCCCCAGCATTTT
CDR3: CASSEVGGNNQPQHF

D: TRBD1
V: TRBV6-5
size: few
J: TRBJ1-2
DNA: TGTGCCAGCACCCTTACGGGACAGGCTAACTATGGCTACACCTTC
CDR3: CASTLTGQANYGYTF

D: NA
V: TRBV29-1
size: NA
J: TRBJ2-3
DNA: TGCAGCGTTGAGACCGGGACATCACTCACAGATCCGCAGTATTTT
CDR3: CSVETGTSLTDPQYF

D: NA
V: TRBV19
size: NA
J: TRBJ1-6
DNA: TGTGCCAGTAGTATGGGCAGCCATAATTCACCCCTCCACTTT
CDR3: CASSMGSHNSPLHF

D: NA
V: TRBV5-4
size: NA
J: TRBJ1-2
DNA: TGTGCCAGCAGCGGCGAGGCGGGCTATGGCTACACTTTC
CDR3: CASSGEAGYGYTF

D: NA
V: TRBV10-3
size: few
J: TRBJ1-3
DNA: TGTGCCATCAGCCCGACGGGTCCTTCTGGAAACACCATATATTTT
CDR3: CAISPTGPSGNTIYF

D: TRBD1
V: TRBV5-1
size: once
J: TRBJ1-2
DNA: TGCGCCAGCAGCCGGGGACAGGGTATGGGCGGCTACACCTTC
CDR3: CASSRGQGMGGYTF

D: TRBD1
V: TRBV9
size: NA
J: TRBJ1-6
DNA: TGTGCCAGCAGCGTAGGACAGGGACGCTCCTATAATTCACCCCTCCACTTT
CDR3: CASSVGQGRSYNSPLHF

D: NA
V: TRBV11-2
size: NA
J: TRBJ1-2
DNA: TGTGCCAGCAGCTTCGGGATAGGCGGAGGGGGGGACGCTAACTATGGCTACACCTTC
CDR3: CASSFGIGGGGDANYGYTF

D: NA
V: TRBV5-1
size: NA
J: TRBJ1-2
DNA: TGCGCCAGCAGCTTCGAGGGAAGGCGGCCCTATGGCTACACCTTC
CDR3: CASSFEGRRPYGYTF

D: NA
V: TRBV9
size: NA
J: TRBJ2-2
DNA: TGTGCCAGCAGCGTAGTTGGGGGCCAGCTGATCGGGGAGCTGTTTTTT
CDR3: CASSVVGGQLIGELFF

D: TRBD2
V: TRBV7-2
size: NA
J: TRBJ2-1
DNA: TGTGCCAGCAGCCCCACGTTCGGGAGGGTGGAGCAGTTCTTC
CDR3: CASSPTFGRVEQFF

D: TRBD1
V: TRBV28
size: once
J: TRBJ2-5
DNA: TGTGCCAGCAGTTCCCACCAGGGGGCACAAGAGACCCAGTACTTC
CDR3: CASSSHQGAQETQYF

D: NA
V: TRBV6-5
size: NA
J: TRBJ2-1
DNA: TGTGCCAGCAGTTATCAGTCGTTCTCCTACAATGAGCAGTTCTTC
CDR3: CASSYQSFSYNEQFF

D: NA
V: TRBV6-5
size: few
J: TRBJ1-6
DNA: TGTGCCAGCAGTTACTCGATTGGCAATAATTCACCCCTCCACTTT
CDR3: CASSYSIGNNSPLHF